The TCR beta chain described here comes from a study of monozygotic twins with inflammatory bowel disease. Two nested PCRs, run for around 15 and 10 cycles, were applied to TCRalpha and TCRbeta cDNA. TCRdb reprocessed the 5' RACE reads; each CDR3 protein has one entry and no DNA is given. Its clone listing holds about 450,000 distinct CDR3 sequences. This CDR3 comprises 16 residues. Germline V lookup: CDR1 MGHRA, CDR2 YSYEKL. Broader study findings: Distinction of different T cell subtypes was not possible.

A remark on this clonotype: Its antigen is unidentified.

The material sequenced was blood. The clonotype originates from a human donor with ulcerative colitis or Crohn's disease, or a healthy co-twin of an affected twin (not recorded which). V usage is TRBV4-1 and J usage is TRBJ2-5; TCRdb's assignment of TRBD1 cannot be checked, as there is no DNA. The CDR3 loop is CASSQVAGGRGETQYF.